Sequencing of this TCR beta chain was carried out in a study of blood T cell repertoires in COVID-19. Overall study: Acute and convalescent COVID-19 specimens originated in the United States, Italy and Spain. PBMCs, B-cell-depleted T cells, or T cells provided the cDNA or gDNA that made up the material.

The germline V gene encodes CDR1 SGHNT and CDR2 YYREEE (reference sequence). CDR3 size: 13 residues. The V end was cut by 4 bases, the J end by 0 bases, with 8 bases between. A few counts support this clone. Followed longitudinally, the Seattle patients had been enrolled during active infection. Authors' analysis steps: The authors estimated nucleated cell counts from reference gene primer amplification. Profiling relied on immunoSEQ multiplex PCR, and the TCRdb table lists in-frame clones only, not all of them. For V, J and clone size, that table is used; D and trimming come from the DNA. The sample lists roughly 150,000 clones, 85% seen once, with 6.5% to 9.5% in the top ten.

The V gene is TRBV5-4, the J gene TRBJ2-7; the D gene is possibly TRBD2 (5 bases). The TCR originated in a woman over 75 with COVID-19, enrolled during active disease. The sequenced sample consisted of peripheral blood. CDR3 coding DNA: TGTGCCAGCAGCGTAGCGACCTCCTACGAGCAGTACTTC. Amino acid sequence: CASSVATSYEQYF. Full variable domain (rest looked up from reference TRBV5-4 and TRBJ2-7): ETGVTQSPTHLIKTRGQQVTLRCSSQSGHNTVSWYQQALGQGPQFIFQYYREEENGRGNFPPRFSGLQFPNYSSELNVNALELDDSALYLCASSVATSYEQYFGPGTRLTVT.